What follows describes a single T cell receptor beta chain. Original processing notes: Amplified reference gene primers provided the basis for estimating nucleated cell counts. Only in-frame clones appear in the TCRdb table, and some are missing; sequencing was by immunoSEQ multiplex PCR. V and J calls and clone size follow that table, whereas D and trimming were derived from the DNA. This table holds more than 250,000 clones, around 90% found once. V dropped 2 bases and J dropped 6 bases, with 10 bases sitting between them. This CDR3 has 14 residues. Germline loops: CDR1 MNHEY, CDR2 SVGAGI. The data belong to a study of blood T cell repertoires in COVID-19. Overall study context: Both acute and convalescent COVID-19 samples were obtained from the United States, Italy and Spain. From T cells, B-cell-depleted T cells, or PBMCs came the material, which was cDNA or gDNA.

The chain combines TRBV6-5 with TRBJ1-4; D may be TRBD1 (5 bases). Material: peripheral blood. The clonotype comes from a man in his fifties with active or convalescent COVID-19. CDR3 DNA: TGTGCCAGCAGTTACAAACCCAGGGATGAAAAACTGTTTTTT. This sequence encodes CASSYKPRDEKLFF.